Below, one T cell receptor beta chain is given with its context. Relative to the germline gene, one junction end is altered; a read error may explain this. TCRdb used MiXCR to reprocess the 5' RACE reads, holding one entry per CDR3 protein. The sample shows over 30,000 distinct CDR3 sequences, 26% of them seen only once. This CDR3 contains 16 residues. This sequence was found in a female donor with breast cancer. The sequenced material came from naive CD4+ T cells sorted from a lymph node. Regarding subset: naive CD4+ T cells, CD4+CD45RA+CD25-. J is TRBJ1-2 and V is TRBV12-3 or TRBV12-4, with a weak D call TRBD1 (6 bases). This CDR3 reads CANSLQSSRGQYGYTF. The CDR3 nucleotides are TGTGCCAACAGTTTACAGAGCAGCAGGGGACAATATGGCTACACCTTC.